This is a list of T cell receptor beta chains from one sample in a study of shared clonotypes between healthy human individuals. The method was immunoSEQ multiplex PCR; TCRdb's version includes in-frame clones alone and lacks a portion of them. The sample carries roughly 2.1 million clones, roughly 91% recorded once. The sample taken for sequencing was naive CD8+ T cells from PBMCs. The source is a man aged 18 to 30 in good health. Some clones in this sample may be carry-over from other donors' samples. The CDR3 runs from the conserved cysteine through the conserved F or W.

CDR3 protein: CASSPSSYNEQFF; CDR3 length: 13; V gene: TRBV28; J gene: TRBJ2-1
CDR3 protein: CASSFPLREQYF; CDR3 length: 12; V gene: TRBV28; J gene: TRBJ2-7
CDR3 protein: CASSGSQGPAVQKLFF; CDR3 length: 16; V gene: TRBV5-5; J gene: TRBJ1-4
CDR3 protein: CASSAGQGAFNTGELFF; CDR3 length: 17; V gene: TRBV7-9; J gene: TRBJ2-2
CDR3 protein: CASVRAGLEAFF; CDR3 length: 12; V gene: TRBV19; J gene: TRBJ1-1
CDR3 protein: CASRLGQSYNEQFF; CDR3 length: 14; V gene: TRBV6-5; J gene: TRBJ2-1
CDR3 protein: CASSLTGARETQYF; CDR3 length: 14; V gene: TRBV7-9; J gene: TRBJ2-5
CDR3 protein: CASSVSMQVRDTQYF; CDR3 length: 15; V gene: TRBV2; J gene: TRBJ2-3
CDR3 protein: CASSLVGVDARETQYF; CDR3 length: 16; V gene: TRBV27; J gene: TRBJ2-5
CDR3 protein: CASSLEANYGYTF; CDR3 length: 13; V gene: TRBV27; J gene: TRBJ1-2
CDR3 protein: CASTPGRFSGNTIYF; CDR3 length: 15; V gene: TRBV6-1; J gene: TRBJ1-3
CDR3 protein: CASSLFPGEAPDTQYF; CDR3 length: 16; V gene: TRBV7-2; J gene: TRBJ2-3
CDR3 protein: CASSPGPGSYEQYF; CDR3 length: 14; V gene: TRBV4-3; J gene: TRBJ2-7
CDR3 protein: CASGLAGHNGYTF; CDR3 length: 13; V gene: TRBV12-5; J gene: TRBJ1-2